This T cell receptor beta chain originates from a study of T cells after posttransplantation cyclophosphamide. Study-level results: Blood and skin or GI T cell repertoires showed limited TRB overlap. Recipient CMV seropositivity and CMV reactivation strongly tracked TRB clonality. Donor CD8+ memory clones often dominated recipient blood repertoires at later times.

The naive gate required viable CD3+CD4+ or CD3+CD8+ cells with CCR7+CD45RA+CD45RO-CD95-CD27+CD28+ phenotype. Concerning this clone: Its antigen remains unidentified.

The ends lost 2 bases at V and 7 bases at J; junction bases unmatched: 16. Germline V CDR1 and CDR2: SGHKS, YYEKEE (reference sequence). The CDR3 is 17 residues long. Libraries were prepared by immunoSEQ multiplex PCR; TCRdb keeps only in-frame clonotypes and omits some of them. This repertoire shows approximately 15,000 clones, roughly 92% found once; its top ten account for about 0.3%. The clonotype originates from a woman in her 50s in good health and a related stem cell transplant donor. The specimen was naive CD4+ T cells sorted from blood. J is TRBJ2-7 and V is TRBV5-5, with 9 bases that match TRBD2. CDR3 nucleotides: TGTGCCAGCAGCTTACAGTTAACCGGGACTAGCTTATGGGAGCAGTACTTC. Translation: CASSLQLTGTSLWEQYF.